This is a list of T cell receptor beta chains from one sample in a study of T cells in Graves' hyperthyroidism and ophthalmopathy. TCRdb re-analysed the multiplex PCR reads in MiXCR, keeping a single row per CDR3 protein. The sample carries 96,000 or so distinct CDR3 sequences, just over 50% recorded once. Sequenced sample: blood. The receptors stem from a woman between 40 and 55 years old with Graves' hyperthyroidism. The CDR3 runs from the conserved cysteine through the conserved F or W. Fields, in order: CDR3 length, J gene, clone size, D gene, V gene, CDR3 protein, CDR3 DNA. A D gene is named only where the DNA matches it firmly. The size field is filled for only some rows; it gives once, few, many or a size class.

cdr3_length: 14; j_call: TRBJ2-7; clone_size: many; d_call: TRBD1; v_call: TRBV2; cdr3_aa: CASSPRDRTYEQYF; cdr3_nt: TGTGCCAGCAGTCCCCGGGACAGGACTTACGAGCAGTACTTC
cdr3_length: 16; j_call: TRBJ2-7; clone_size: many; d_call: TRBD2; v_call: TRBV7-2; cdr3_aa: CASSLVRTSGKYEQYF; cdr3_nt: TGTGCCAGCAGCTTAGTAAGGACTAGCGGGAAATACGAGCAGTACTTC
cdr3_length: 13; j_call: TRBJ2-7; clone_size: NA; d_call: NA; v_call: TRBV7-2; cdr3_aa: CASSPDWGNEQYF; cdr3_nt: TGTGCCAGCAGCCCGGACTGGGGCAACGAGCAGTACTTC
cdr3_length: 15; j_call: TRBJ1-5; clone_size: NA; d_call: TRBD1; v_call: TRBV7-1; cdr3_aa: CASSSQGASNQPQHF; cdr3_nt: TGTGCCAGCAGCTCACAGGGGGCAAGCAATCAGCCCCAGCATTTT
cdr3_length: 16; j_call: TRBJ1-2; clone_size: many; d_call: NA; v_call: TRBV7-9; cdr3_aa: CASSLADSPYNYGYTF; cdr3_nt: TGTGCCAGCAGCTTAGCGGACAGTCCATATAACTATGGCTACACCTTC
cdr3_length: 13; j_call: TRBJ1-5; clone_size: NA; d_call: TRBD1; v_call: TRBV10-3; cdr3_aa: CAISEWGTGSQHF; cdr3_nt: TGTGCCATCAGTGAGTGGGGGACAGGGTCCCAGCATTTT
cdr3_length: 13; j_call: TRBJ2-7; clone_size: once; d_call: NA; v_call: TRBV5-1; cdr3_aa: CASRWTTQGSQYF; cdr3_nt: TGCGCCAGCAGGTGGACAACCCAGGGCTCGCAGTACTTC
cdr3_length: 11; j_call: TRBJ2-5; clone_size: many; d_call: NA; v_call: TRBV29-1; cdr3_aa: CSVEDRETQYF; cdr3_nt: TGCAGCGTTGAAGATCGAGAGACCCAGTACTTC
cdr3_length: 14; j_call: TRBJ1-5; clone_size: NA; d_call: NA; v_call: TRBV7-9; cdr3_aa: CASSSPGMWETQHF; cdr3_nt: TGTGCCAGCAGCTCCCCAGGGATGTGGGAGACCCAGCATTTT
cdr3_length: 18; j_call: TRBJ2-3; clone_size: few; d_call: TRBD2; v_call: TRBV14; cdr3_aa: CASSQGRTGGPDADTQYF; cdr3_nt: TGTGCCAGCAGCCAAGGACGAACGGGAGGGCCGGACGCAGATACGCAGTATTTT
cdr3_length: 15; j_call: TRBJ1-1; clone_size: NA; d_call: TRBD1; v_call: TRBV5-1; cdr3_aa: CASSLRGQGITEAFF; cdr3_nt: TGCGCCAGCAGCTTGAGAGGACAGGGCATCACTGAAGCTTTCTTT
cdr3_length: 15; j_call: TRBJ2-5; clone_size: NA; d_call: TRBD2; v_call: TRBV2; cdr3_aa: CASRGTSGSRETQYF; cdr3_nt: TGTGCCAGCAGGGGGACTAGCGGGAGCAGGGAGACCCAGTACTTC
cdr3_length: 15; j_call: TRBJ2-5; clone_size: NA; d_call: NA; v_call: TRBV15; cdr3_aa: CATSNAKDDQETQYF; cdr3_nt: TGTGCCACCAGCAACGCTAAGGACGATCAAGAGACCCAGTACTTC
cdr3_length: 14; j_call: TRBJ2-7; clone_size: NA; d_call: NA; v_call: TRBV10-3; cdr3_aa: CAISGAGQSYEQYF; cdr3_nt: TGTGCCATCAGTGGAGCGGGACAGTCCTACGAGCAGTACTTC
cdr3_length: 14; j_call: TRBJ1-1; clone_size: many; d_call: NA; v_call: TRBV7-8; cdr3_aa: CASSLNRLGTEAFF; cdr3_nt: TGTGCCAGCAGCTTAAACCGACTCGGCACTGAAGCTTTCTTT
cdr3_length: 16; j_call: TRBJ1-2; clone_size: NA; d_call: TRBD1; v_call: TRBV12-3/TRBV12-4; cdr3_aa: CATSTGSACRSYGYTF; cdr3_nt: TGTGCCACCTCGACAGGGTCGGCGTGCCGTTCCTATGGCTACACCTTC
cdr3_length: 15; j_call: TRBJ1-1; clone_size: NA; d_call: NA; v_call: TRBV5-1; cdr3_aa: CASSLRGGWNTEALF; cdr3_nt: TGCGCCAGCAGCTTGAGGGGGGGGTGGAACACTGAAGCTCTCTTT
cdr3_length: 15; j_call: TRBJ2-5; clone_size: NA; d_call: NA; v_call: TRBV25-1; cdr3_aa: CACSAPVSVAGTQYF; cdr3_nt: TGTGCCTGCAGTGCCCCCGTCTCCGTCGCCGGGACCCAGTACTTC
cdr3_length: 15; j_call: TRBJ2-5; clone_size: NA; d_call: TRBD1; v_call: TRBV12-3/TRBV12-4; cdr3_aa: CASSLAGTGEETQYF; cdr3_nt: TGTGCCAGCAGTTTAGCGGGGACAGGGGAGGAGACCCAGTACTTC
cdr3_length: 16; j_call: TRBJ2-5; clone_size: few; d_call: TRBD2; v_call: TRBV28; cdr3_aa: CASSSGGSGNQETQYF; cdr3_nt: TGTGCCAGCAGCTCGGGGGGTAGCGGTAACCAAGAGACCCAGTACTTC
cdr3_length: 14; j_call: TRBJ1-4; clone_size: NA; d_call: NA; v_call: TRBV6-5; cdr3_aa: CTSSDPGTNEKLFF; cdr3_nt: TGTACCAGCAGTGACCCCGGGACTAATGAAAAACTGTTTTTT
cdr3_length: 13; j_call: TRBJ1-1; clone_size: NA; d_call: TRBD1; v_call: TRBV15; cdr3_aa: CATKTGGGTEAFF; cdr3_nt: TGTGCCACCAAGACAGGGGGAGGCACTGAAGCTTTCTTT
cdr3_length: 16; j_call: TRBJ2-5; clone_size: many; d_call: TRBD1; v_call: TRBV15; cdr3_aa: CATTMWTGQLQETQYF; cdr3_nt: TGTGCCACCACCATGTGGACAGGCCAACTCCAAGAGACCCAGTACTTC
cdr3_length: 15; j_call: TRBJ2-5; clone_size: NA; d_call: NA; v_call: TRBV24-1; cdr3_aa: CATSASRDYQETQYF; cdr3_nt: TGTGCCACCAGTGCTTCCCGGGACTACCAAGAGACCCAGTACTTC
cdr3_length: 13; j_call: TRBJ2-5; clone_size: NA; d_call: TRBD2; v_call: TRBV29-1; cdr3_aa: CSVTSGVYETQYF; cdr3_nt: TGCAGCGTTACTAGCGGGGTGTATGAGACCCAGTACTTC
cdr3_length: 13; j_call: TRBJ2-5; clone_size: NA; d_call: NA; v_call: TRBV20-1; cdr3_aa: CSAGLTYQETQYF; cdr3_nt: TGCAGTGCCGGACTAACGTACCAAGAGACCCAGTACTTC
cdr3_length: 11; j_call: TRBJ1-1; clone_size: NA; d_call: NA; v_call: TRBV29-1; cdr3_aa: CSSGGDTEAFF; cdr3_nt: TGCAGCTCCGGTGGGGACACTGAAGCTTTCTTT
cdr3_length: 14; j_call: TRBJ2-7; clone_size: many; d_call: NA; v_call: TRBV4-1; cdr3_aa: CASSQSGPAYEQYF; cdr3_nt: TGCGCCAGCAGCCAATCCGGTCCAGCCTACGAGCAGTACTTC
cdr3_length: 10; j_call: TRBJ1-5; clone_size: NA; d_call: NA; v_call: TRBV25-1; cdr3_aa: CASSDRPQHF; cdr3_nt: TGTGCCAGCAGTGATCGGCCCCAGCATTTT
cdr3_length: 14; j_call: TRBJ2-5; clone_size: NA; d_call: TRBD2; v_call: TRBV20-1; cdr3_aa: CSARASGRVETQYF; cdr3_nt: TGCAGTGCTAGAGCTAGCGGGAGGGTGGAGACCCAGTACTTC
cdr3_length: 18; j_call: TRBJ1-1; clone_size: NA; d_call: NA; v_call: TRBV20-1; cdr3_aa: CSARDVGARRIMNTEAFF; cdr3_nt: TGCAGTGCTAGAGATGTGGGGGCCAGAAGAATAATGAACACTGAAGCTTTCTTT
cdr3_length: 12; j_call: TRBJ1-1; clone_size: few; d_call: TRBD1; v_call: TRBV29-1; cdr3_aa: CSVERDRDFAFF; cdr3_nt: TGCAGCGTTGAACGGGACAGGGATTTTGCTTTCTTT
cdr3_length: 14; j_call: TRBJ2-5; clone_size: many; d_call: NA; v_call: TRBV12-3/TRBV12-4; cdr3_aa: CASSPDLGFETQYF; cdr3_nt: TGTGCCAGCAGTCCAGACTTGGGATTTGAGACCCAGTACTTC
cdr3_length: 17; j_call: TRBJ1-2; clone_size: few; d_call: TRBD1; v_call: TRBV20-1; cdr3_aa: CSAESGQGEIRGNGYTF; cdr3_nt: TGCAGTGCGGAGAGTGGACAGGGGGAGATTCGGGGAAATGGCTACACCTTC
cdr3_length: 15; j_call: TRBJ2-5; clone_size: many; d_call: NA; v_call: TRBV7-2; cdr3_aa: CASSLELGGQETQYF; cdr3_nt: TGTGCCAGCAGCTTAGAGCTGGGGGGACAAGAGACCCAGTACTTC
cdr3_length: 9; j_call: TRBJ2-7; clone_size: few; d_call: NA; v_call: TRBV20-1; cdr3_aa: CSARTGQYF; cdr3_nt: TGCAGTGCTAGGACAGGGCAGTACTTC
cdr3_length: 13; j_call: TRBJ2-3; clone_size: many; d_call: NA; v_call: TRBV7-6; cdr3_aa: CASSEGSLYTQYF; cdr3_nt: TGTGCCAGCAGCGAAGGGTCTTTGTATACGCAGTATTTT
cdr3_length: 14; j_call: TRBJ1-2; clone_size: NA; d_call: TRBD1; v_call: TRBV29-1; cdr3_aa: CSVVGQGDYYGYTF; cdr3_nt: TGCAGCGTCGTGGGACAGGGGGACTACTATGGCTACACCTTC